Below are 10 T cell receptor beta chains sequenced from a single sample in a study of T cells in Graves' hyperthyroidism and ophthalmopathy. The investigators amplified TCR beta CDR3 regions from RNA transcripts. The primer set for the first-round RT-PCR of the TCR CDR3 was HTBI. TCRdb passed the multiplex PCR reads through MiXCR, listing each CDR3 protein once. This table has 200,000 to 250,000 distinct CDR3 sequences, around 17% appearing once. Sequences were obtained from blood. These receptors were collected from a woman aged 45-60 years with Graves' hyperthyroidism.

Note on this clonotype: One end of the junction fails to match germline, which may point to a read error. The chain employs TRBV7-7 and TRBJ2-5; D might be TRBD1 (6 bases). This CDR3 is built from 14 residues. Germline lookup yields CDR1 SSHAT and CDR2 FNYEAQ (reference sequence). The CDR3 nucleotides read TGTGCTAGCAGCTTAACAGGGAAGGCAGAGACCCAGTACTTC. It translates to CASSLTGKAETQYF.

The V gene is TRBV12-3 or TRBV12-4, the J gene TRBJ2-4; possibly TRBD2 for D (6 bases). V lost 3 bases and J lost 3, with 12 bases in between. This CDR3 has 15 amino acids. DNA of the CDR3: TGTGCCAGCAGTTTGCGGGACCAAAACAAAAACATTCAGTACTTC. Its translation is CASSLRDQNKNIQYF.

This chain joins TRBV7-2 and TRBJ1-2; 7 bases fit TRBD1. V was clipped by 8 bases and J by 4 bases; unmatched bases: 13. The CDR3 is 15 amino acids. Germline CDR1 SGHTA, CDR2 FQGNSA. The CDR3 nucleotides read TGTGCCAGCCACTTTCTCCAGACAGGGCCCTATGGCTACACCTTC. The encoded protein is CASHFLQTGPYGYTF.

Ten or more counts support this clonotype. The chain recombines TRBV5-1 with TRBJ2-7; a weak D match, TRBD1 (6 bases). The CDR3 consists of 14 residues. Trimming removed 0 bases from V and 3 bases from J, with 10 bases in between. Germline-derived CDR1 and CDR2 are SGHRS and YFSETQ. The CDR3 is CASSLGDTDYEQYF. For the CDR3, the DNA is TGCGCCAGCAGCTTGGGGGACACCGACTACGAGCAGTACTTC.

Note on this clonotype: A much more abundant neighbour one base away suggests this may be a read error. Since the CDR3 does not end with the conserved phenylalanine or tryptophan, this likely comes from a read error. J is TRBJ2-7 and V is TRBV27, with 9 bases fitting TRBD1. The ends lost 2 bases at V and 1 base at J; junction bases unmatched: 3. The germline V gene has CDR1 MNHEY and CDR2 SMNVEV (reference sequence). This CDR3 comprises 15 residues. The CDR3 loop reads CASSLSGTGSYEQYL. CDR3 nucleotides: TGTGCCAGCAGTTTAAGTGGGACAGGGTCCTACGAGCAGTACCTC.

This clonotype was observed at least ten times. The chain links TRBV20-1 to TRBJ1-5; 7 bases are shared with TRBD1. CDR1 is DFQATT, CDR2 SNEGSKA, per germline (reference sequence). This CDR3 contains 15 residues. V was pared by 5 bases and J by 0 bases, with 7 bases of the junction left unmatched. This CDR3 is CSAHEQGNSNQPQHF. The CDR3, as DNA: TGCAGTGCTCACGAACAGGGGAATAGCAATCAGCCCCAGCATTTT.

This clonotype came up many times. The chain recombines TRBV20-1 with TRBJ2-7; TRBD2 aligns across 7 bases. The CDR3 loop spans 12 amino acids. The germline V gene encodes CDR1 DFQATT and CDR2 SNEGSKA (reference sequence). In DNA form, the CDR3 reads TGCAGCGTCCCACCGACTAGCACCGAGCAGTACTTC. Amino acid sequence: CSVPPTSTEQYF.

As regards this clonotype: A much more abundant neighbour one base away suggests this may be a read error. The J gene is TRBJ2-7, the V gene TRBV20-1; a possible D gene is TRBD2 (5 bases). Germline V gene lookup returns CDR1 DFQATT and CDR2 SNEGSKA (reference sequence). The CDR3 runs 14 residues. The CDR3, as DNA: TGCAGTGCTAGAGTGGACTTCCGGCCGGGCGAGCGGTACTTC. Translated, it gives CSARVDFRPGERYF.

This clonotype was seen a few times. The chain links TRBV12-5 to TRBJ1-2, with TRBD1 matching over 9 bases. The V segment lost 0 bases and the J segment 7 bases; nucleotides outside the gene matches: 9. Germline V CDR1 and CDR2: LGHNT, FRNRAP. CDR3 length: 16 amino acids. The CDR3 coding sequence is TGTGCTAGTGGTTTGGTACTGGGACAGGGTTTTAGTGGCTACACCTTC. The encoded protein is CASGLVLGQGFSGYTF.

Many counts were recorded for this clonotype. V usage is TRBV28 and J usage is TRBJ1-2, with 8 bases that match TRBD1. The CDR3 loop spans 15 amino acids. CDR1 is MDHEN, CDR2 SYDVKM, per germline. J lost 7 bases, V lost 6 bases, and 13 bases had no gene match. The CDR3 sequence is CASSLTLDRGGGYTF. CDR3 nucleotides: TGTGCCAGCAGCCTAACCCTCGACAGGGGAGGTGGCTACACCTTC.